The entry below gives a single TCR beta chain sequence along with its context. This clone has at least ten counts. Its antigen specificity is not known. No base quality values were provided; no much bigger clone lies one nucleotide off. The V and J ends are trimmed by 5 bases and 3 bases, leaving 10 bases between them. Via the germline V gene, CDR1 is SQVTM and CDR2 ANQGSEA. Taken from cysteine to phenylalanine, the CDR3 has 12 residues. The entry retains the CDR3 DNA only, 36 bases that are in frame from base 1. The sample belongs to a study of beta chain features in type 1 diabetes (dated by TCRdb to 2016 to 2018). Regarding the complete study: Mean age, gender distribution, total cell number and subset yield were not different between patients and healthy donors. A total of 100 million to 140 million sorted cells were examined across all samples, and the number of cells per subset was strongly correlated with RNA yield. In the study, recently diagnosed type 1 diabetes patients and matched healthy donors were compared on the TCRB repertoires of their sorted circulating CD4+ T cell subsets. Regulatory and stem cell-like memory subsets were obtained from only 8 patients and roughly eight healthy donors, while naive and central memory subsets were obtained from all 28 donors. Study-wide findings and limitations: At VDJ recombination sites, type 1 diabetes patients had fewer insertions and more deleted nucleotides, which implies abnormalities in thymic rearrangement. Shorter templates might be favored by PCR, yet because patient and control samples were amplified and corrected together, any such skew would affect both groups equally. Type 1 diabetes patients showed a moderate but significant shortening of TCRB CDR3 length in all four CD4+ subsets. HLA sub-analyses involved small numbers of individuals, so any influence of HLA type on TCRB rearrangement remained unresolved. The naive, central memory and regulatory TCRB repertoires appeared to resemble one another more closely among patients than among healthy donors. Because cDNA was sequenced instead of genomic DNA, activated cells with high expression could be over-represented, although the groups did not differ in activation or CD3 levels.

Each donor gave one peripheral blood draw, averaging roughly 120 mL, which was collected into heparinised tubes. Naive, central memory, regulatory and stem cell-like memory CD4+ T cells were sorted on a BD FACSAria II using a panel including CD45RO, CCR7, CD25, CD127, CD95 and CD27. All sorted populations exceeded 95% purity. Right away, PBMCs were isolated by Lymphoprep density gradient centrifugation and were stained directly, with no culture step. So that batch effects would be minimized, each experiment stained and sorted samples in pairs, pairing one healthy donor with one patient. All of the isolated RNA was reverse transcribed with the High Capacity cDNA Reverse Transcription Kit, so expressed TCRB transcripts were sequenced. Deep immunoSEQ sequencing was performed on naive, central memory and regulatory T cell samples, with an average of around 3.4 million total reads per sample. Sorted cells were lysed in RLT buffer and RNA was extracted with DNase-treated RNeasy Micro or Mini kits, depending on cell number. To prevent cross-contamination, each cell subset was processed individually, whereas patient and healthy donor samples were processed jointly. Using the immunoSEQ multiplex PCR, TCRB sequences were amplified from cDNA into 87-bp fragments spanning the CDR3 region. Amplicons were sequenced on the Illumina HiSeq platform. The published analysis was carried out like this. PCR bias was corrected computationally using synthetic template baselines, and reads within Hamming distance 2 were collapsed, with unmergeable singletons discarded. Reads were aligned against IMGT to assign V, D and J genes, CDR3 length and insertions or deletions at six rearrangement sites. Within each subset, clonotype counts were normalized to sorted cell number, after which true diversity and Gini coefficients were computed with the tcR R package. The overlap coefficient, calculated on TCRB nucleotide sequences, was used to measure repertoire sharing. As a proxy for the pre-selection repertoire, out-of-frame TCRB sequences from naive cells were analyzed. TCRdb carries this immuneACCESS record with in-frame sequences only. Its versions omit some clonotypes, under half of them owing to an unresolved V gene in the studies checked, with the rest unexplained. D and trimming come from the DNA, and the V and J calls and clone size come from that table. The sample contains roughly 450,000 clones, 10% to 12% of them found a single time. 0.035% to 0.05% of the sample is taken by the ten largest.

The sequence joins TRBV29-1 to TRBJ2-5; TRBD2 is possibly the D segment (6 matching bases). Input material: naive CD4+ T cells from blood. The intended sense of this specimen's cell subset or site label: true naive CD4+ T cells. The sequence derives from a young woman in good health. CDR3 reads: CSVSPGEETQYF. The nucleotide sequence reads TGCAGCGTTAGCCCGGGAGAAGAGACCCAGTACTTC.